The T cell receptor beta chain described here comes from a study of T cell responses to AZD1222 COVID-19 vaccine (dated by TCRdb to 2020 to 2023). Broadly, across the study: TCR sequencing was performed for fewer than 250 trial participants, of whom roughly 200 were given two doses of AZD1222 and roughly 25 were given two doses of MenACWY control vaccine. Trial participants were enrolled by age into subgroups of 18-55, 56-69 and 70-plus years, and around 140, 26 and 57 TCR-sequenced participants, respectively, were included in these subgroups. General conclusions and limits of the study: Spike-specific TCR breadth and depth rose significantly after two AZD1222 doses compared with day 0 and with MenACWY recipients. Because no day 14 peak-response samples were available, repertoires were characterized only after the peak T cell response. In the small 56-69-year group, the increase in depth fell short of significance, most likely because of low power. Vaccine-associated CD4 TCRs spanned the whole spike protein, with dominant responses in regions 160-218 and 743-854. Conclusions about previously exposed vaccinees are limited because only a handful of AZD1222 recipients were SARS-CoV-2 seropositive at baseline. Nearly half of unique spike-specific TCRs reportedly recognized epitopes outside regions mutated in the B.1.351 and B.1.1.7 variants. Participants were mostly white British, with more females than males. The authors suggested clonal diversity may have been underestimated.

To note about this clone: Its binding antigen is unknown. Base qualities are missing; no much larger clone stands one base away.

Sample time point, as interpreted from the label and publication: about 28 days (+/-7) after the second vaccine dose. AZD1222 recipients whose second dose came at about 4 weeks and those whose second dose came at about 12 weeks were combined into one group, since spike-specific TCR depth and breadth did not differ between the two schedules. The vaccinee samples were drawn from two UK trials, COV001 and COV002, one of which was a single-blind randomized controlled phase 2/3 trial testing AZD1222 (ChAdOx1 nCoV-19) in healthy adults. For TCRbeta chain sequencing, PBMC samples from trial participants were taken at day 0 and at day 28 after the second dose. The CDR3 regions of human TCRbeta chains were subjected to immunosequencing. In the source study's methods: Repertoire TCRs were matched against a reference library of SARS-CoV-2-specific TCRs generated with the MIRA antigen-specificity platform. Breadth was defined as the fraction of unique TCRs that were SARS-CoV-2-associated. Depth was defined as the fraction of total T cells that were SARS-CoV-2-associated. Using the MIRA data, each spike-specific TCR was mapped to the spike region that the TCR reacts to and placed in a CD4 or CD8 class. Log10-transformed breadth and depth values were compared by one-way ANOVA with Sidak's multiple comparisons tests. As stored in TCRdb, this immuneACCESS dataset retains in-frame rearrangements with V and J assigned. A fraction of the clones does not appear; measured against another copy, unresolved V genes explain less than half of the discrepancy, and the remainder lacks a known reason. The V and J calls and the clone size are those of that table, but D and trimming were determined from the DNA. The sample records about 150,000 clones, roughly nine tenths of which are singletons. The ten largest account for less than 1.5% of the sample.

The CDR3 sequence holds 14 residues, the cysteine and phenylalanine included. Only the CDR3 DNA is retained, 42 bases long and in frame from the first base. CDR1 and CDR2, per the germline V gene, are SNHLY and FYNNEI. Trimming leaves V shorter by 8 bases and J shorter by 2 bases, with the junction holding 5 bases beyond the gene matches. The V and J segments used are TRBV2 and TRBJ1-5, with 8 bases aligning to TRBD1. Sequencing used peripheral blood, obtained 28 days after the second AZD1222 dose. The receptor was derived from an adult who received the AZD1222 COVID-19 vaccine. The DNA sequence reads TGTGCCAGCGTGACGGACAGGGGCAATCAGCCCCAGCATTTT. This codes for CASVTDRGNQPQHF.